This TCR beta chain originates from a study of shared clonotypes between healthy human individuals. The overall study: Per donor, three plates held CD4 naive cells, three held CD4 memory, two held CD8 naive and one held CD8 memory. General study points: Read depth was anticipated to influence clonotype sharing among donors. The generation probabilities recorded for non-shared clonotypes fell below those of clonotypes shared by all four donors.

Here immunoSEQ multiplex PCR was the method, and the copy in TCRdb shows in-frame clones only, minus some. There are around 1.6 million clones in the sample; approximately 98% occur only once, and around 0.45% lies in the top ten. Adults of Caucasian background living in Nashville, Tennessee made up all donors. Worth noting for this clone: Its antigen is currently unknown.

The CDR3 has 14 residues. CDR1 is SGHDN, CDR2 FVKESK, per germline. V lost 6 bases to trimming and J lost 1 base, with 12 bases between them. The chain links TRBV14 to TRBJ1-1; TRBD1 might be the D (6 bases). Sequencing was done on a sample of naive CD4+ T cells sorted from blood. The subset: CD45RA+ positively selected. This TCR was recovered from a man aged 25 to 40 in good health. The CDR3 here is CASSHRAGNTEAFF. DNA of the CDR3: TGTGCCAGCAGTCACAGGGCCGGGAACACTGAAGCTTTCTTT.